Each of the 19 T cell receptor beta chains below was sequenced from the same sample in a study of regulatory T cells in long-lasting Graves disease. Time point specified: newly diagnosed GD, antithyroid drugs for less than 3 months. After RNA was extracted from PBMCs, the TCR library was made from it. Construction of TCR beta libraries relied on iRepertoire HTBI primers and on Arm-PCR targeting CDR3 regions. From the multiplex PCR reads, TCRdb called clonotypes with MiXCR, one entry per CDR3 protein. The sample shows 360,000 or so distinct CDR3 sequences, approximately 15% of them seen only once. This same sample was also part of a study on T cells in Graves' hyperthyroidism and ophthalmopathy.

The source was peripheral blood mononuclear cells (PBMCs), collected at new diagnosis, from a patient treated with antithyroid drugs. These receptors came from a man between 35 and 55 years old with Graves disease.

This clonotype turned up a few times. The genes are TRBV7-3 and TRBJ2-5, with D unclear. Trimming pared 1 base from V and 9 bases from J, leaving 12 bases between. The CDR3 extends over 13 amino acids. The germline V gene has CDR1 SGHTA and CDR2 FQGTGA. CDR3 sequence: CASSLRHGRAQYF. Here the CDR3 DNA reads TGTGCCAGCAGCTTAAGACATGGTCGGGCCCAGTACTTC.

This clonotype appeared many times. The chain joins TRBV30 to TRBJ1-1; D is ambiguous. Germline V lookup: CDR1 GTSNPN, CDR2 SVGIG (reference sequence). V was clipped by 5 bases and J by 1 base, with 5 bases between them. The CDR3 covers 11 residues. The CDR3 coding sequence is TGTGCCTGGTCCAAGAACACTGAAGCTTTCTTT. This codes for CAWSKNTEAFF. Full variable domain (remainder filled in from reference TRBV30 and TRBJ1-1): SQTIHQWPATLVQPVGSPLSLECTVEGTSNPNLYWYRQAAGRGLQLLFYSVGIGQISSEVPQNLSASRPQDRQFILSSKKLLLSDSGFYLCAWSKNTEAFFGQGTRLTVV.

The chain recombines TRBV6-2 or TRBV6-3 with TRBJ2-3; 7 nucleotides align to TRBD2. The DNA matches TRBJ2-5 better at its end, which makes the J call doubtful. The CDR3 spans 16 residues. Per the germline V gene, CDR1 is MNHEY and CDR2 is SVGEGT. The CDR3 protein is CASSYWSGGYGETQYF. The CDR3, as DNA: TGTGCCAGCAGTTACTGGTCCGGGGGGTACGGGGAGACCCAGTACTTC.

This clonotype appeared many times. The V and J genes are TRBV10-3 and TRBJ1-2; 7 bases line up with TRBD1. CDR3 length: 15 amino acids. CDR1 is ENHRY and CDR2 is SYGVKD in the germline V gene. After removal of 4 bases from V and 7 bases from J, the junction contained 12 bases not matched to a gene. The CDR3, as DNA: TGTGCCATCAGTGCGAACAGGGGCCGCGAGGGTGGCTACACCTTC. Encoded protein: CAISANRGREGGYTF.

Regarding this clonotype: A read error may account for a junction end that differs from germline. V is TRBV2 and J is TRBJ2-7; possibly TRBD2 for D (6 bases). The CDR3 is made up of 13 amino acids. Germline V gene sequence: CDR1 SNHLY, CDR2 FYNNEI. This CDR3 reads CASSVRLAYEQYF. CDR3 nucleotides: TGCGCCAGCAGTGTGCGGCTAGCGTACGAGCAGTACTTC.

This clonotype was counted ten times or more. V is TRBV6-2 or TRBV6-3 and J is TRBJ2-1, with 14 bases matching TRBD2. CDR1 is MNHEY and CDR2 is SVGEGT in the germline V gene. With 7 bases clipped from V and 5 bases from J, the junction kept 10 bases outside the gene matches. The CDR3 has 17 residues. CDR3 amino acids: CASIPGLAGAFNNEQFF. As DNA, the CDR3 is TGTGCCAGCATTCCGGGACTAGCGGGGGCCTTCAACAATGAGCAGTTCTTC.

This clonotype has ten or more counts. The chain uses TRBV12-3 or TRBV12-4 and TRBJ1-5, with D unclear. The CDR3 loop spans 13 amino acids. V was trimmed by 3 bases and J by 7 bases, leaving 10 bases between them. The CDR3: CASSLIEEQPQHF. DNA for the CDR3: TGTGCCAGCAGTTTGATCGAGGAACAGCCCCAGCATTTT.

This clonotype was counted ten times or more. The rearrangement joins TRBV6-1 to TRBJ2-3; 8 bases agree with TRBD1. The germline V gene encodes CDR1 MNHNS and CDR2 SASEGT. V gave up 6 bases and J gave up 2 bases; unmatched junction bases: 4. This CDR3 has 14 residues. DNA of the CDR3: TGTGCCAGCAGAAGGACAGGGCTCACAGATACGCAGTATTTT. Protein: CASRRTGLTDTQYF.

This clonotype was recorded many times. V is TRBV2 and J is TRBJ1-4; no reliable D call. Germline-derived CDR1 and CDR2 are SNHLY and FYNNEI. Trimming shortened V by 8 bases and J by 0 bases, and 16 bases separated the two germline ends. This CDR3 has 16 amino acids. The CDR3: CASSQYPPSTNEKLFF. Here the CDR3 DNA reads TGTGCCAGCTCTCAATACCCCCCGTCAACTAATGAAAAACTGTTTTTT.

On this clonotype: Given a much more abundant clone one base away, this may be a read error. This chain connects TRBV12-3 or TRBV12-4 to TRBJ2-1; 7 bases are shared with TRBD1. The CDR3 extends over 15 amino acids. With V trimmed by 6 bases and J by 10 bases, 15 bases remained unmatched. This CDR3 reads CASRPAGGRGYEQFF. CDR3 nucleotides: TGTGCCAGCAGGCCAGCAGGGGGAAGGGGTTACGAGCAGTTCTTC.

The gene calls are TRBV28 and TRBJ2-4, with 8 nucleotides matching TRBD2. In germline, CDR1 is MDHEN, CDR2 SYDVKM. Trimming removed 5 bases from V and 9 bases from J; junction bases left unmatched: 9. The CDR3 has 14 residues. CDR3 DNA sequence: TGTGCCAGCAGTCCCCCCGGACTAGCAGGCATTCAGTACTTC. Protein: CASSPPGLAGIQYF.

The V call is TRBV3-1, the J call TRBJ2-3; D is unresolved. This CDR3 comprises 12 residues. Trimming pared 1 base from V and 6 bases from J, leaving 5 bases between. The germline gives CDR1 LGHDT, CDR2 YNNKEL (reference sequence). In DNA form, the CDR3 reads TGTGCCAGCAGCCAAGGTCCGGATACGCAGTATTTT. This sequence encodes CASSQGPDTQYF.

This clonotype was seen more than once but under ten times. J is TRBJ2-7 and V is TRBV6-2 or TRBV6-3; D is possibly TRBD1 (6 bases). Germline CDR1 reads MNHEY; CDR2 reads SVGEGT. The length of the CDR3 is 15 residues. V shed 3 bases and J shed 2 bases, with 14 bases lying between them. The CDR3 region has the DNA TGTGCCAGCAGTTATTTGGACAGTACTACCTACGAGCAGTACTTC. Translated, it gives CASSYLDSTTYEQYF.

The V and J genes are TRBV5-5 and TRBJ2-7; tentative D call: TRBD2 (5 bases). V lost 0 bases and J 7 bases, leaving 17 bases between the germline ends. CDR1 is SGHKS and CDR2 is YYEKEE in the germline V gene (reference sequence). The CDR3 loop spans 15 amino acids. The CDR3 here is CASSLELVRGWEQYF. The CDR3 DNA is TGTGCCAGCAGCTTGGAACTAGTTCGTGGCTGGGAGCAGTACTTC.

Many counts were recorded for this clonotype. The genes are TRBV20-1 and TRBJ2-7; 7 nucleotides agree with TRBD1. The CDR3 is 12 residues long. The germline gives CDR1 DFQATT, CDR2 SNEGSKA (reference sequence). The ends lost 6 bases at V and 2 bases at J; junction bases unmatched: 4. The chain's CDR3 is CSAPDRTYEQYF. The CDR3 nucleotides are TGCAGTGCGCCGGACAGGACCTACGAGCAGTACTTC.

V and J are TRBV7-2 and TRBJ2-1; D tentatively fits TRBD1 or TRBD2 (5 bases each). Germline loops: CDR1 SGHTA, CDR2 FQGNSA. Trimming took 3 bases from V and 15 from J, leaving 12 bases between them. The CDR3 covers 11 residues. CDR3 nucleotides: TGTGCCAGCAGCTTTGGGACCGCGCCGTTCTTC. This translates into CASSFGTAPFF.

This clonotype showed up many times. This sequence joins TRBV7-3 and TRBJ2-1; 8 bases align to TRBD1. The CDR3 runs 15 residues. V lost 5 bases, J lost 9 bases, and 12 bases stayed unmatched. Germline V gene data show CDR1 as SGHTA and CDR2 as FQGTGA. In DNA, the CDR3 is TGTGCCAGCAGCATATACGACGACAGGGGCAGTGAGCAGTTCTTC. The encoded protein is CASSIYDDRGSEQFF.

This clonotype occurred a few times. The V and J genes are TRBV7-2 and TRBJ2-2; TRBD2 matches at 8 bases. With 3 bases clipped from V and 3 bases from J, the junction kept 12 bases outside the gene matches. CDR1 SGHTA and CDR2 FQGNSA come from the germline V gene. The CDR3 is 18 residues long. The DNA for the CDR3 is TGTGCCAGCAGCTTCTGGGCAGCGGGGGTAATATACACCGGGGAGCTGTTTTTT. Translation gives CASSFWAAGVIYTGELFF.

This chain joins TRBV11-2 and TRBJ2-2, with unresolved D. The CDR3 covers 16 residues. The germline V and J ends were trimmed by 4 bases and 1 base, with 13 bases remaining between them. CDR1 and CDR2 from the germline V gene are SGHAT and FQNNGV. In nucleotides, the CDR3 is TGTGCCAGCAGCTCCTACGGGCGGATGAACACCGGGGAGCTGTTTTTT. This sequence encodes CASSSYGRMNTGELFF.